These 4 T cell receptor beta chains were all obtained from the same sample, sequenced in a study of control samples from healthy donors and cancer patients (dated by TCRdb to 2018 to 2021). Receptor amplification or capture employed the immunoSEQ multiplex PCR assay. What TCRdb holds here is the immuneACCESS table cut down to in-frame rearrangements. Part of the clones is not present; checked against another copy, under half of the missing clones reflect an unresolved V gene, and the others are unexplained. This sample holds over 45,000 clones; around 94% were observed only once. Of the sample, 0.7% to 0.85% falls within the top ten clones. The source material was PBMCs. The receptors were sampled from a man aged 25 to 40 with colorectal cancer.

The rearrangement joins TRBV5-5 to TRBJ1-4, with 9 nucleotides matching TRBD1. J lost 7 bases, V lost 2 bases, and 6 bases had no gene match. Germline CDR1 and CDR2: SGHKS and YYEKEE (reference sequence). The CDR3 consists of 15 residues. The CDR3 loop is CASSFWGQGGEKLFF. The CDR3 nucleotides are TGTGCCAGCAGCTTTTGGGGACAGGGAGGTGAAAAACTGTTTTTT.

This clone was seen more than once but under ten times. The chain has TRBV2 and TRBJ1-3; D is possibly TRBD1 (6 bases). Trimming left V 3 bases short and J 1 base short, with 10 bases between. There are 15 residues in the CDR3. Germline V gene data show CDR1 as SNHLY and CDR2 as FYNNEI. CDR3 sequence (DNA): TGTGCCAGCAGTGAGGGGGGCAGATCTGGAAACACCATATATTTT. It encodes CASSEGGRSGNTIYF.

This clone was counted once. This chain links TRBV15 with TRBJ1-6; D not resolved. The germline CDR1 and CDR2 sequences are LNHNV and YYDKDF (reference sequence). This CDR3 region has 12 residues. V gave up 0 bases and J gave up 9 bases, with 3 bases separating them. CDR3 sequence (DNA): TGTGCCACCAGCAGAGATAGTTCACCCCTCCACTTT. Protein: CATSRDSSPLHF.

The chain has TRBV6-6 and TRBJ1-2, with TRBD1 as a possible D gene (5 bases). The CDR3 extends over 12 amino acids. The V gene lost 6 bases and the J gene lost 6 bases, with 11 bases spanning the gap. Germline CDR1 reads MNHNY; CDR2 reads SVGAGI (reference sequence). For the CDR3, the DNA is TGTGCCAGCAGGACCCCGGGGGATGGCTACACCTTC. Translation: CASRTPGDGYTF.